The 14 T cell receptor beta chains given below trace back to one sample, sequenced in a study of T cells after somatic rescue of genetic block. Some clones are missing from TCRdb's copy, which holds only in-frame ones; the method was immunoSEQ multiplex PCR. Among approximately 110,000 clones, around 90% were seen once, and the ten largest hold roughly 1.5%. Sequencing was performed on peripheral blood mononuclear cells (PBMCs). The receptors come from a woman aged 18-29 years.

The chain couples TRBV5-1 to TRBJ2-7; D remains unclear. The CDR3 has 13 amino acids. V shed 6 bases and J shed 5 bases, with 15 bases lying between them. CDR1 is SGHRS and CDR2 is YFSETQ in the germline V gene. This chain's CDR3 is CASNPGVADEQYF. CDR3 DNA: TGCGCCAGCAATCCGGGTGTTGCGGACGAGCAGTACTTC.

The chain carries TRBV7-9 and TRBJ2-1, with D unclear. Trimming pared 0 bases from V and 3 bases from J, leaving 12 bases between. The CDR3 sequence is 16 residues long. Germline loops: CDR1 SEHNR, CDR2 FQNEAQ (reference sequence). CDR3 nucleotide sequence: TGTGCCAGCAGCTTAGCAGTTAGATTCGGCTACAATGAGCAGTTCTTC. Residues: CASSLAVRFGYNEQFF.

The V and J genes are TRBV6-5 and TRBJ1-4, with D perhaps matching TRBD1 (6 bases). Germline CDR1 is MNHEY and CDR2 is SVGAGI. The CDR3 loop spans 15 amino acids. The V and J ends lost 0 bases and 7 bases respectively, with 12 bases between them. The CDR3 is CASSYSEGGREKLFF. Here the CDR3 DNA reads TGTGCCAGCAGTTACTCGGAGGGGGGGCGTGAAAAACTGTTTTTT.

Remarks on this clone: This specimen includes other DNA sequences encoding the same CDR3. The CDR3 loop reads CASSPGQGYGYTF. The CDR3 coding sequence is TGCGCCAGCAGCCCGGGACAGGGGTATGGCTACACCTTC. The gene calls are TRBV5-1 and TRBJ1-2; 10 positions agree with TRBD1. The V gene end was trimmed by 4 bases and the J gene end by 5 bases; junction bases not matched to a gene: 2. Germline-derived CDR1 and CDR2 are SGHRS and YFSETQ. CDR3 length equals 13 residues. Using reference TRBV5-1 and TRBJ1-2 for the parts outside the CDR3, the full variable domain is KAGVTQTPRYLIKTRGQQVTLSCSPISGHRSVSWYQQTPGQGLQFLFEYFSETQRNKGNFPGRFSGRQFSNSRSEMNVSTLELGDSALYLCASSPGQGYGYTFGSGTRLTVV.

This clone was recorded a few times. V is TRBV6-4 and J is TRBJ2-7; D is perhaps TRBD1 (6 bases). The CDR3 sequence is 13 residues long. The V end was cut by 4 bases, the J end by 3 bases, with 10 bases between. CDR1 and CDR2 (germline): MRHNA, SNTAGT. CDR3 region: CASSVQQGYEQYF. The CDR3 nucleotides are TGTGCCAGCAGTGTTCAACAGGGCTACGAGCAGTACTTC.

The rearrangement links TRBV27 to TRBJ1-6; D remains unclear. The germline V gene has CDR1 MNHEY and CDR2 SMNVEV (reference sequence). The CDR3 is 13 residues long. The V and J ends lost 4 bases and 9 bases respectively, with 10 bases between them. This CDR3 is CASSSGRRSPLHF. The CDR3 DNA follows: TGTGCCAGCAGTTCCGGGCGTCGTTCACCCCTCCACTTT.

CDR3 region: CATLLSGSNYGYTF. For the CDR3, the DNA is TGTGCCACATTACTCTCGGGCTCTAACTATGGCTACACCTTC. The chain has TRBV7-2 and TRBJ1-2; D is uncertain. The CDR3 length is 14 residues. Trimming stripped 10 bases from V and 0 bases from J, with 15 bases between. CDR1 is SGHTA and CDR2 is FQGNSA in the germline V gene.

The CDR3 DNA reads as TGTGCCAGTAGTATTGCTAGCGGGGGCAGCTACGAGCAGTACTTC. It is translated as CASSIASGGSYEQYF. This chain connects TRBV19 to TRBJ2-7, with 10 bases identical to TRBD2. The J segment lost 3 bases and the V segment lost 3 bases, leaving 5 bases of the junction unmatched. CDR3 size: 15 residues. Germline assignment: CDR1 LNHDA and CDR2 SQIVND (reference sequence).

The chain uses TRBV7-9 and TRBJ2-1, with D perhaps matching TRBD2 (5 bases). V shed 3 bases and J shed 7 bases, with 10 bases lying between them. This CDR3 spans 13 amino acids. The germline gives CDR1 SEHNR, CDR2 FQNEAQ (reference sequence). CDR3: CASSFSSGNEQFF. In DNA form, the CDR3 reads TGTGCCAGCAGCTTTTCATCGGGGAATGAGCAGTTCTTC.

The V gene is TRBV18, the J gene TRBJ2-3; 7 nucleotides align to TRBD2. The germline CDR1 and CDR2 sequences are KGHSH and LQKENI. The CDR3 totals 16 residues. The ends lost 3 bases at V and 1 base at J; junction bases unmatched: 7. CDR3 in DNA: TGTGCCAGCTCACCTGCGGCGGGGGAGGGCACAGATACGCAGTATTTT. It codes for CASSPAAGEGTDTQYF.

The chain links TRBV29-1 to TRBJ1-2, with D possibly matching TRBD1 (6 bases). Germline assignment: CDR1 SQVTM and CDR2 ANQGSEA. V dropped 0 bases and J dropped 4 bases, with 15 bases sitting between them. The CDR3 is 15 residues long. The CDR3 sequence is CSVEDRLRGGYGYTF. The CDR3 DNA reads TGCAGCGTTGAAGACCGGCTCAGGGGCGGCTATGGCTACACCTTC.

The table lists this clone with a count of one. The V call is TRBV9, the J call TRBJ2-1; D is ambiguous. The CDR3 sequence is 13 residues long. The germline CDR1 and CDR2 sequences are SGDLS and YYNGEE. Trimming cost V 4 bases and J 5 bases, with 10 bases left between them. DNA for the CDR3: TGTGCCAGCAGCCCAAACCCTGACAATGAGCAGTTCTTC. Its translation: CASSPNPDNEQFF.

In regard to this clone: In the same sample, other DNA sequences code for this CDR3. The gene calls are TRBV2 and TRBJ2-5; D not resolved. CDR3 length: 11 amino acids. Germline V gene lookup returns CDR1 SNHLY and CDR2 FYNNEI. The V end was cut by 1 base, the J end by 3 bases, with 0 bases between. This CDR3 is CASSEEETQYF. The CDR3 DNA follows: TGTGCCAGCAGTGAAGAAGAGACCCAGTACTTC.

V gene TRBV5-1 combines with J gene TRBJ2-3; D is unresolved. This CDR3 has 16 residues. V was cut by 0 bases and J by 0 bases, with 11 bases left in between. The germline V gene encodes CDR1 SGHRS and CDR2 YFSETQ. Here the CDR3 reads CASSLDSTRSTDTQYF. CDR3 DNA: TGCGCCAGCAGCTTGGATAGCACTCGGAGCACAGATACGCAGTATTTT.